This T cell receptor beta chain was profiled in a study of T-cell memory formation after mild COVID-19. General study results and limits: CD4+ contracting clones were mainly CM and EM; CD8+ ones, EMRA.

5'RACE with constant-segment primers yielded barcoded, UMI-tagged TCR alpha and TCR beta cDNA libraries. From the 5' RACE reads, TCRdb called clonotypes with MiXCR, one entry per CDR3 protein. The sample has about 440,000 distinct CDR3 sequences; 15% to 20% are singletons. To note about this clonotype: Its antigen is as yet unknown.

The V gene lost 0 bases and the J gene lost 4 bases, with 9 bases spanning the gap. Germline values: CDR1 DFQATT, CDR2 SNEGSKA (reference sequence). CDR3 length: 13 residues. Material: PBMCs or a T cell subset sorted from them (not recorded which). This receptor was taken from an adult woman who had mild COVID-19 (a few samples of this study predate the infection). Cell type and time point are not known. V and J are TRBV20-1 and TRBJ1-1; D not certain. DNA of the CDR3: TGCAGTGCTAGAGATCCGGCCGGCACTGAAGCTTTCTTT. Translation gives CSARDPAGTEAFF.